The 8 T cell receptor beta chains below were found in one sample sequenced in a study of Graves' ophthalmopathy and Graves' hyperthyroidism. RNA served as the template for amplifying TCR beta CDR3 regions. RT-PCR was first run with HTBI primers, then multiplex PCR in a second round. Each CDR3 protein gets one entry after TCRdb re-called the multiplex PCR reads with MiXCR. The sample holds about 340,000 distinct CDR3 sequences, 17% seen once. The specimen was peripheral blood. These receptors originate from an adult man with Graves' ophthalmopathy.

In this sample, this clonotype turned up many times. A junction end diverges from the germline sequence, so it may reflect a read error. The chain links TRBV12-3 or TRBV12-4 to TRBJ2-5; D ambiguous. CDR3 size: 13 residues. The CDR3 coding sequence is TGTGCCAGCAGCTTAGGGCGTCGCGAGACCCAGTACTTC. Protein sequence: CASSLGRRETQYF.

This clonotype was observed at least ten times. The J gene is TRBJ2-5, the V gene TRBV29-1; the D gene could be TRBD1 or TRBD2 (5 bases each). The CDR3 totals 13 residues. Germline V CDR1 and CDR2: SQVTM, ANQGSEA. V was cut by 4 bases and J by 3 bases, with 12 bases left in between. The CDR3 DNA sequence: TGCAGCGTTGGAGGGGTCATCGAAGAGACCCAGTACTTC. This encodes CSVGGVIEETQYF.

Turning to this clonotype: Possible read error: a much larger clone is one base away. The CDR3: CASSPGTGGNERYF. CDR3 coding DNA: TGTGCCAGCAGTCCCGGGACAGGGGGGAACGAGCGGTACTTC. The chain carries TRBV27 and TRBJ2-7; 11 bases line up with TRBD1. The CDR3 contains 14 residues. Germline V CDR1 and CDR2: MNHEY, SMNVEV (reference sequence).

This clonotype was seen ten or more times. The CDR3 sequence: CASSLRDSYGYTF. In nucleotides, the CDR3 is TGTGCCAGCAGTTTACGGGACAGTTATGGCTACACCTTC. The V call is TRBV12-3 or TRBV12-4, the J call TRBJ1-2; TRBD1 agrees at 7 bases. The CDR3 is made up of 13 amino acids. The junction had 2 bases not matched to a gene; V was cut back by 2 bases and J by 5 bases.

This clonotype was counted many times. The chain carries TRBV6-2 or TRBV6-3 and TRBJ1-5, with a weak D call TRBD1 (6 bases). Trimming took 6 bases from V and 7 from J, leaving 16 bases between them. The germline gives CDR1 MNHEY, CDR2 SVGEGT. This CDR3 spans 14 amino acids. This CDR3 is CASSPTGHEQPQHF. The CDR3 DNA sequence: TGTGCCAGCAGCCCAACAGGGCACGAGCAGCCCCAGCATTTT.

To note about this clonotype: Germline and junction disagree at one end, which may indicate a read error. CDR3 bases: TGTGCCGGACAAACAGAAGGAGGGGCAGACACTGTAGCTTTCTTT. Translation: CAGQTEGGADTVAFF. The chain has TRBV2 and TRBJ1-1, with a weak D call TRBD1 (5 bases). CDR1 and CDR2 from the germline V gene are SNHLY and FYNNEI. This CDR3 has 15 residues. Drawing the rest from reference TRBV2 and TRBJ1-1, the complete variable domain is EPEVTQTPSHQVTQMGQEVILRCVPISNHLYFYWYRQILGQKVEFLVSFYNNEISEKSEIFDDQFSVERPDGSNFTLKIRSTKLEDSAMYFCAGQTEGGADTVAFFGQGTRLTVV.

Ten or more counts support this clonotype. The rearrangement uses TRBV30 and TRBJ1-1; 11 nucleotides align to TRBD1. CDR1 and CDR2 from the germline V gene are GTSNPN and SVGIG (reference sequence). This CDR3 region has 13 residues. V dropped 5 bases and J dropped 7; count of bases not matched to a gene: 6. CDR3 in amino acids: CAWQGQGAGEAFF. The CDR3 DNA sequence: TGTGCCTGGCAAGGACAGGGGGCTGGTGAAGCTTTCTTT. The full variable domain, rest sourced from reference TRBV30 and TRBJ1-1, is SQTIHQWPATLVQPVGSPLSLECTVEGTSNPNLYWYRQAAGRGLQLLFYSVGIGQISSEVPQNLSASRPQDRQFILSSKKLLLSDSGFYLCAWQGQGAGEAFFGQGTRLTVV.

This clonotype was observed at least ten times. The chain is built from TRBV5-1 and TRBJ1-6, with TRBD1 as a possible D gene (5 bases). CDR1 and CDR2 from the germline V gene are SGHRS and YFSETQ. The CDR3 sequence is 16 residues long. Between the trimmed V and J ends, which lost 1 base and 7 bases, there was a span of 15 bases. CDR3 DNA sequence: TGCGCCAGCAGCTTGAGGCCCAGGGATCCGAATTCACCCCTCCACTTT. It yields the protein CASSLRPRDPNSPLHF.